The clone carrying this TCR beta chain was counted once. Antigen specificity is unknown. The data are from a study of cytomegalovirus exposure and HLA in healthy donors. Study-wide background: Early release data held 75 million to 90 million unique TCRs from HLA-typed donors.

Study-wide findings and caveats: Under in vitro conditions, three CMV-associated chains were confirmed as specific for CMV antigens. A later analysis, which compared TCR beta chains of equal frequency, found the HLA-associated ones more clonally expanded. For TCR beta chains, V- and J-gene trimming was later linked to a missense DCLRE1C variant.

The CDR3 runs to 16 residues. Germline V CDR1 and CDR2: SGHRS, YFSETQ. Germline trimming cut 0 bases from V and 8 bases from J; bases unmatched to any gene: 10. The primer mix had 60 Vbeta and 13 Jbeta primers. Profiled with immunoSEQ multiplex PCR; TCRdb holds only in-frame clones, not every one. In the table there are 150,000 or so clones, more than 65% of which are singletons. The chain recombines TRBV5-1 with TRBJ2-1; 8 bases align to TRBD2. This TCR came from a young man in good health and CMV-seropositive. The specimen was PBMCs. The CDR3 sequence is CASSLVAGTSVDEQFF. In DNA, the CDR3 is TGCGCCAGCAGCTTGGTCGCCGGGACTAGTGTTGATGAGCAGTTCTTC.